This T cell receptor beta chain was recovered during a study of shared clonotypes between healthy human individuals (dated by TCRdb to the early 2020s). Background on the whole study: The cohort included three men and two women between 18 and 49 years of age. For each donor, three plates each were used for CD4 naive and CD4 memory, two plates were used for CD8 naive, and one plate was used for CD8 memory. To estimate repertoire size and how much clonotype sharing occurs between individuals, the study deeply sequenced the blood TCR repertoires of five healthy adults. To increase sequencing depth and limit assay-specific biases, TCR repertoire library preparation and sequencing were carried out by different laboratories using diverse techniques. Between about 0.9 and 8.9 billion PBMCs per donor were obtained by leukapheresis. The paper's findings and limits, for the study overall: The genetic and exposure-history diversity represented was limited by the small number of donors. Even with the large sequencing depth, rarefaction of the sorted-subset datasets indicated that sequencing was incomplete. Higher generation probabilities were observed for clonotypes shared by all four sorted-subset donors than for non-shared clonotypes. Naive subsets generally had larger estimated clonotype richness than memory subsets. When several donors were compared, the shared fraction of clonotypes was around 5% for naive CD4, around 3.5% for naive CD8, about 2.5% for memory CD4, and around 0.4% for memory CD8. Based on pairwise subsampling, the degree of clonotype sharing among donors was expected to be affected by sequencing depth. Sampling was restricted to blood, and TCR repertoires in tissues likely differ from the TCR repertoires found in blood.

TCR CDR3 regions were amplified from genomic DNA by multiplex PCR using the deep immunoSEQ assay. Extracted genomic DNA from each cell subset was distributed evenly across all wells of several immunoSEQ 96-well plates, and each plate was treated as a replicate. For sorted subsets, each replicate PCR was loaded with 200 to 250 ng genomic DNA, equivalent to 25,000 to 30,000 T cell genomes. Purified libraries were measured with a Qubit 3.0 fluorometer, size-checked on a Bioanalyzer 2100, and measured again with the KAPA Library Quantification kit. Each immunoSEQ 96-well plate was sequenced on its own single-read 150-cycle Illumina NextSeq 550 flow cell. The authors' pipeline ran thus. Because the immunoSEQ output held only junctional sequences and lacked quality scores, the filtering could not match the filtering applied to full-length reads. To assign V/J genes and CDR3, sequences were annotated using PyIR, a Python wrapper for IgBLAST v1.9, with IMGT germline references. Any read was removed if the V/J assignment was weak (E-value above 1e-6), the CDR3 was missing, or the read contained stop codons, out-of-frame junctions, or ambiguous translated residues. V3J clonotypes were defined by identical inferred V gene, J gene, and CDR3 amino acid sequence. To compute the percentage overlap between repertoires, the number of shared unique clonotypes was divided by the size of the smaller repertoire. Three approaches were used to assess repertoire richness: RTK rarefaction, the Chao1 estimator, and Recon v2.1 estimates of unobserved clonotypes. OLGA was used to compute generation probabilities for all TCRbeta clonotypes that the gDNA method yielded from a handful of donors. As stored in TCRdb, this immuneACCESS dataset retains in-frame rearrangements with V and J assigned. A fraction of the clones does not appear; measured against another copy, unresolved V genes explain less than half of the discrepancy, and the remainder lacks a known reason. V and J calls and clone size are those listed in that table; D and trimming were worked out from the DNA. The sample table records under 650,000 clones; almost 97% of these occur just once. 0.055% to 0.075% of the sample lies in the top ten.

The donors were healthy, HIV-negative adults who had no recently reported acute infections or vaccinations. All donors were Caucasian adults living in Nashville, Tennessee, USA. CD4+ T cells were enriched by magnetic negative selection; naive cells were then positively selected on CD45RA, and the negative fraction formed the memory subset. Blood was obtained by leukapheresis, after which PBMCs were separated by Ficoll-Histopaque density gradient centrifugation and cryopreserved in liquid nitrogen vapor phase. Analytical flow cytometry was used to check the purity and quantity of each magnetically sorted T cell population. Each sorted fraction had its genomic DNA isolated and then quantified by UV absorbance on a Nanodrop 2000c. V was cut back by 7 bases and J by 3 bases, leaving a gap of 13 bases between them. Reading from cysteine to phenylalanine, the CDR3 counts 14 amino acids. The kept DNA is CDR3 alone, 42 bases in frame from the first base. The germline V gene yields MDHEN for CDR1 and SYDVKM for CDR2.

About this clone: Which antigen it targets is not known. No base quality information exists; no much larger clone differs at one position.

The origin of this receptor is a woman under 40 in good health. Here the chain combines TRBV28 and TRBJ2-1; a tentative D match to TRBD1 spans 5 bases. The specimen was naive CD4+ T cells sorted from blood. The cell subset or site label, read with the paper, signifies: CD45RA+ positively selected. The CDR3 protein: CASKTPGNYNEQFF. The sequenced DNA: TGTGCCAGCAAAACCCCAGGGAACTACAATGAGCAGTTCTTC. Supplemented by the reference TRBV28 and TRBJ2-1 proteins around the CDR3, the complete variable domain is DVKVTQSSRYLVKRTGEKVFLECVQDMDHENMFWYRQDPGLGLRLIYFSYDVKMKEKGDIPEGYSVSREKKERFSLILESASTNQTSMYLCASKTPGNYNEQFFGPGTRLTVL.